The 29 T cell receptor beta chains listed next were all sequenced from one sample in a study of CD8 T cell repertoires and HIV-1 epitope variants. Profiled with immunoSEQ multiplex PCR; TCRdb holds only in-frame clones, not every one. The table has about 95,000 clones, roughly 77% seen once. The material sequenced was uncultured baseline CD8+ T cells from peripheral blood mononuclear cells (PBMCs). Receptor source: a male donor with HIV.

This chain uses TRBV5-1 with TRBJ1-1; TRBD1 agrees at 8 bases. Per germline, CDR1 SGHRS and CDR2 YFSETQ. The trim removed 4 bases at V and 5 bases at J, leaving 7 bases unmatched. CDR3 length: 14 amino acids. In nucleotides, the CDR3 is TGCGCCAGCAGCGGAAACAGGGGGGATACTGAAGCTTTCTTT. This gives the protein CASSGNRGDTEAFF.

This sequence joins TRBV6-5 and TRBJ1-4; weak D call: TRBD1 (5 bases). The CDR3 is made up of 15 amino acids. Germline V gene lookup returns CDR1 MNHEY and CDR2 SVGAGI. V lost 2 bases and J lost 2, with 9 bases in between. CDR3 sequence (DNA): TGTGCCAGCAGTTACCACCGACAGACTAATGAAAAACTGTTTTTT. It encodes CASSYHRQTNEKLFF.

The chain uses TRBV15 and TRBJ2-6; D may be TRBD1 or TRBD2 (5 bases each). CDR1 and CDR2 from the germline V gene are LNHNV and YYDKDF (reference sequence). This CDR3 has 20 amino acids. Deletions cut 1 base from V and 1 base from J, with 20 bases between. CDR3 protein: CATSRARRGTGPSGANVLTF. In nucleotides, the CDR3 is TGTGCCACCAGCAGAGCACGCCGTGGGACGGGACCTTCTGGGGCCAACGTCCTGACTTTC.

The V call is TRBV19, the J call TRBJ2-7; D is perhaps TRBD1 (5 bases). V was pared by 8 bases and J by 1 base, with 24 bases between. The CDR3 runs 17 residues. The V gene's germline CDR1 is LNHDA and CDR2 SQIVND (reference sequence). CDR3 nucleotides: TGTGCCAGTCATAGTGGACAAGGGTATCAGTTTTCCTACGAGCAGTACTTC. Translation gives CASHSGQGYQFSYEQYF.

The V call is TRBV9, the J call TRBJ2-1; 11 bases agree with TRBD2. The CDR3 consists of 15 residues. From germline, CDR1 is SGDLS and CDR2 YYNGEE. V lost 4 bases, J lost 10 bases, and 10 bases stayed unmatched. The CDR3 spells CASSSIAGGPVEQFF. CDR3 nucleotide sequence: TGTGCCAGCAGCTCCATAGCGGGGGGGCCGGTGGAGCAGTTCTTC. Full variable domain (outside the CDR3, taken from reference TRBV9 and TRBJ2-1): DSGVTQTPKHLITATGQRVTLRCSPRSGDLSVYWYQQSLDQGLQFLIQYYNGEERAKGNILERFSAQQFPDLHSELNLSSLELGDSALYFCASSSIAGGPVEQFFGPGTRLTVL.

A note on this clone: In the same sample, other DNA sequences code for this CDR3. The chain is built from TRBV5-1 and TRBJ2-2; D may match TRBD1 or TRBD2 (5 bases each). Trimming left V 5 bases short and J 6 bases short, with 8 bases between. Germline V CDR1 and CDR2: SGHRS, YFSETQ. This CDR3 comprises 12 residues. The CDR3 sequence is CASSEGSGELFF. The DNA of the CDR3 is TGCGCCAGCAGTGAGGGGTCCGGGGAGCTGTTTTTT.

The V gene is TRBV5-1, the J gene TRBJ1-4, with 7 positions matching TRBD1. Trimming cost V 4 bases and J 8 bases; bases outside gene matches: 11. The CDR3 loop spans 15 amino acids. Germline CDR1 SGHRS, CDR2 YFSETQ. This CDR3 reads CASSVSDRVDEKLFF. The CDR3 nucleotides read TGCGCCAGCAGCGTCTCCGACAGGGTTGACGAAAAACTGTTTTTT.

V and J are TRBV7-2 and TRBJ2-3, with D tentatively TRBD1 (6 bases). The CDR3 covers 14 residues. Germline V gene lookup returns CDR1 SGHTA and CDR2 FQGNSA. Trimming took 5 bases from V and 6 from J, leaving 15 bases between them. CDR3: CASSRNRAEDTQYF. The CDR3 DNA is TGTGCCAGCAGCCGAAACAGGGCGGAGGATACGCAGTATTTT. Full variable domain (rest looked up from reference TRBV7-2 and TRBJ2-3): GAGVSQSPSNKVTEKGKDVELRCDPISGHTALYWYRQSLGQGLEFLIYFQGNSAPDKSGLPSDRFSAERTGGSVSTLTIQRTQQEDSAVYLCASSRNRAEDTQYFGPGTRLTVL.

The chain links TRBV7-6 to TRBJ1-1; D call uncertain. Per the germline V gene, CDR1 is SGHVS and CDR2 is FNYEAQ. The CDR3 contains 13 residues. The V gene lost 2 bases and the J gene lost 1 base, with 5 bases spanning the gap. Here the CDR3 reads CASSLKQNTEAFF. CDR3 sequence (DNA): TGTGCCAGCAGCTTAAAGCAGAACACTGAAGCTTTCTTT.

CDR3 protein: CASSSTTGTGVYEQYF. CDR3 bases: TGTGCCAGCAGCTCAACCACCGGGACAGGGGTATACGAGCAGTACTTC. The chain is built from TRBV7-8 and TRBJ2-7; 10 nucleotides align to TRBD1. This CDR3 is 16 amino acids long. CDR1 and CDR2 (germline): SGHVS, FQNEAQ. V lost 4 bases, J lost 4 bases, and 10 bases stayed unmatched.

The CDR3 spells CASSHMAGQVSSGANVLTF. The CDR3 DNA follows: TGTGCCAGCAGCCATATGGCGGGACAGGTTAGCTCTGGGGCCAACGTCCTGACTTTC. The chain uses TRBV28 and TRBJ2-6, with 8 nucleotides matching TRBD1. V was pared by 6 bases and J by 0 bases, with 13 bases of the junction left unmatched. From germline, CDR1 is MDHEN and CDR2 SYDVKM. The CDR3 runs to 19 residues.

This sequence joins TRBV19 and TRBJ2-7, with a tentative D call TRBD1 (6 bases). Per germline, CDR1 LNHDA and CDR2 SQIVND (reference sequence). With 5 bases removed from V and 3 bases from J, the gap between germline ends came to 14 bases. The CDR3 sequence is 14 residues long. This CDR3 is CASSVDSRIYEQYF. The CDR3 DNA reads as TGTGCCAGTAGTGTGGACAGTCGCATCTACGAGCAGTACTTC. The full variable domain, with the rest looked up from reference TRBV19 and TRBJ2-7, is DGGITQSPKYLFRKEGQNVTLSCEQNLNHDAMYWYRQDPGQGLRLIYYSQIVNDFQKGDIAEGYSVSREKKESFPLTVTSAQKNPTAFYLCASSVDSRIYEQYFGPGTRLTVT.

This clone came up a few times. The chain combines TRBV28 with TRBJ2-1; D gene unclear. Germline CDR1 MDHEN, CDR2 SYDVKM. V lost 5 bases to trimming and J lost 0 bases, with 8 bases between them. The CDR3 sequence is 14 residues long. The CDR3 bases are TGTGCCAGCAGTCGTGGTAGCTCCTACAATGAGCAGTTCTTC. As protein: CASSRGSSYNEQFF. The full variable domain, with the rest looked up from reference TRBV28 and TRBJ2-1, is DVKVTQSSRYLVKRTGEKVFLECVQDMDHENMFWYRQDPGLGLRLIYFSYDVKMKEKGDIPEGYSVSREKKERFSLILESASTNQTSMYLCASSRGSSYNEQFFGPGTRLTVL.

The J gene is TRBJ1-1, the V gene TRBV28, with TRBD1 as a possible D gene (6 bases). Germline-derived CDR1 and CDR2 are MDHEN and SYDVKM. CDR3 length equals 14 residues. V was clipped by 1 base and J by 10 bases, with 16 bases between them. The CDR3 DNA follows: TGTGCCAGCAGTTTATTCACAGGGAGGAGAGGAGCTTTCTTT. Amino acid sequence: CASSLFTGRRGAFF.

The V gene is TRBV11-3, the J gene TRBJ2-1, with D hard to call. V lost 1 base and J lost 5, with 3 bases in between. CDR1 and CDR2 (germline): SGHNT, YENEEA. This CDR3 has 12 amino acids. As DNA, the CDR3 is TGTGCCAGCAGCTTAGTTCACAATGAGCAGTTCTTC. Amino acid sequence: CASSLVHNEQFF.

This clone was detected only once. This rearrangement joins TRBV10-3 to TRBJ1-3; D remains unclear. This CDR3 spans 16 amino acids. V was pared by 4 bases and J by 4 bases, with 17 bases between. Germline V gene data show CDR1 as ENHRY and CDR2 as SYGVKD. The CDR3 DNA is TGTGCCATCAGTGTACCCGGGGAGGAAGTGGGAAACACCATATATTTT. Its translation is CAISVPGEEVGNTIYF.

This clone has just one count. The chain is built from TRBV30 and TRBJ1-3, with D uncertain. Per germline, CDR1 GTSNPN and CDR2 SVGIG (reference sequence). V gave up 3 bases and J gave up 0 bases, with 12 bases separating them. The CDR3 is 15 residues long. This CDR3 is CAWSPSSSSGNTIYF. The CDR3, as DNA: TGTGCCTGGAGCCCCTCGTCGAGCTCTGGAAACACCATATATTTT.

This chain links TRBV29-1 with TRBJ1-2; maybe TRBD1 (6 bases). Germline values: CDR1 SQVTM, CDR2 ANQGSEA. This CDR3 is 13 amino acids long. Trimming took 3 bases from V and 8 from J, leaving 16 bases between them. CDR3 amino acids: CSVDALQGAGYTF. CDR3 coding DNA: TGCAGCGTTGATGCCCTACAGGGTGCGGGCTACACCTTC.

The CDR3 sequence is CASSVGAGITDTQYF. The CDR3 region has the DNA TGTGCCAGCAGCGTAGGGGCAGGGATTACAGATACGCAGTATTTT. The rearrangement links TRBV9 to TRBJ2-3; D perhaps matches TRBD1 (5 bases). The V end was cut by 0 bases, the J end by 3 bases, with 11 bases between. The germline V gene has CDR1 SGDLS and CDR2 YYNGEE. The CDR3 is made up of 15 amino acids. Drawing the rest from reference TRBV9 and TRBJ2-3, the complete variable domain is DSGVTQTPKHLITATGQRVTLRCSPRSGDLSVYWYQQSLDQGLQFLIQYYNGEERAKGNILERFSAQQFPDLHSELNLSSLELGDSALYFCASSVGAGITDTQYFGPGTRLTVL.

This clone was counted at least ten times. The rearrangement joins TRBV9 to TRBJ1-6, with 8 nucleotides matching TRBD1. The germline V gene has CDR1 SGDLS and CDR2 YYNGEE. There are 19 residues in the CDR3. The V segment lost 0 bases and the J segment 7 bases; nucleotides outside the gene matches: 15. The CDR3 reads CASSVDKGTGSGGNSPLHF. For the CDR3, the DNA is TGTGCCAGCAGCGTAGACAAAGGGACAGGCTCTGGGGGGAATTCACCCCTCCACTTT.

The chain joins TRBV15 to TRBJ1-5; the D gene is possibly TRBD1 (5 bases). V was pared by 0 bases and J by 9 bases, with 9 bases between. The germline V gene encodes CDR1 LNHNV and CDR2 YYDKDF (reference sequence). The CDR3 length is 13 residues. The CDR3 DNA reads as TGTGCCACCAGCAGAGATCTGGGACGGCCCCAGCATTTT. Its translation: CATSRDLGRPQHF.

The chain has TRBV5-4 and TRBJ2-7; D remains ambiguous. The CDR3 is 14 amino acids. Between the trimmed V and J ends, which lost 4 bases and 3 bases, there was a span of 14 bases. The germline V gene encodes CDR1 SGHNT and CDR2 YYREEE (reference sequence). Here the CDR3 DNA reads TGTGCCAGCAGCCCCCAAGCAGACTTCTACGAGCAGTACTTC. Translation: CASSPQADFYEQYF.

The rearrangement joins TRBV7-9 to TRBJ1-2, with TRBD1 matching over 8 bases. Unmatched junction bases numbered 8, after V lost 10 bases and J lost 4 bases. Per germline, CDR1 SEHNR and CDR2 FQNEAQ (reference sequence). The CDR3 consists of 13 residues. This CDR3 reads CAINQGASYGYTF. DNA for the CDR3: TGTGCCATAAATCAGGGGGCGAGCTATGGCTACACCTTC.

This clone showed up just a few times. This sequence joins TRBV30 and TRBJ2-1; possibly TRBD2 for D (5 bases). The V end was cut by 5 bases, the J end by 12 bases, with 11 bases between. CDR1 and CDR2 from the germline V gene are GTSNPN and SVGIG (reference sequence). CDR3 length: 10 amino acids. CDR3 residues: CAWGGRGQFF. The CDR3 DNA follows: TGTGCCTGGGGTGGGAGAGGGCAGTTCTTC.

V gene TRBV7-9 combines with J gene TRBJ2-1; D is perhaps TRBD1 (5 bases). Deletions cut 3 bases from V and 8 bases from J, with 20 bases between. CDR3 length: 16 residues. The germline V gene has CDR1 SEHNR and CDR2 FQNEAQ (reference sequence). The CDR3 sequence: CASSLPSREKRDEQFF. CDR3 nucleotides: TGTGCCAGCAGCTTGCCCTCCAGGGAAAAAAGGGATGAGCAGTTCTTC.

The V and J genes are TRBV5-4 and TRBJ2-3; no clear D. CDR1 SGHNT and CDR2 YYREEE come from the germline V gene (reference sequence). The CDR3 is made up of 13 amino acids. V was shortened by 1 base and J by 5 bases, with 8 bases between the two germline ends. CDR3 bases: TGTGCCAGCAGCTTGAGGGTGGGAGATACGCAGTATTTT. It specifies CASSLRVGDTQYF.

This chain joins TRBV29-1 and TRBJ2-5; D remains unclear. The V and J ends lost 6 bases and 3 bases respectively, with 8 bases between them. Germline CDR1 is SQVTM and CDR2 is ANQGSEA. The CDR3 length is 11 residues. CDR3 nucleotide sequence: TGCAGCGTCGTGACGGAAGAGACCCAGTACTTC. This encodes CSVVTEETQYF.

The V gene is TRBV6-5, the J gene TRBJ2-1, with D perhaps TRBD2 (5 bases). The germline V and J ends were trimmed by 4 bases and 7 bases, with 11 bases remaining between them. Germline loops: CDR1 MNHEY, CDR2 SVGAGI. This CDR3 has 13 residues. CDR3 DNA sequence: TGTGCCAGCAGTTCTAGTAGCGTGAATGAGCAGTTCTTC. This encodes CASSSSSVNEQFF.

The V call is TRBV28, the J call TRBJ2-3, with 11 bases fitting TRBD1. From germline, CDR1 is MDHEN and CDR2 SYDVKM. J was trimmed by 6 bases and V by 8 bases; bases with no gene match: 10. CDR3 length: 15 residues. CDR3 region: CASGPGQGATDTQYF. The CDR3 DNA follows: TGTGCCAGCGGCCCCGGACAGGGGGCAACGGATACGCAGTATTTT.